The entry below describes one T cell receptor (beta chain). Its antigen is as yet unknown. This sample was included in a study of CD8+CD57+ T cells in acquired aplastic anemia. Across the whole study: Isolated CD4+ and CD8+ cells, once sorted, yielded DNA averaging around 2.9 ug.

Study observations and caveats: Researchers reported that CD8+ Simpson's diversity was not significantly different in patients versus controls.

Selection for sequencing was limited to patients who had shown CD8+CD57+ cell expansion by flow cytometry. Patients were treatment-naive when blood was sampled. It was genomic DNA that served as the template for profiling TCR beta VDJ and CDR3. TCRdb reprocessed the reads with MiXCR, giving one entry per CDR3 protein. The table lists roughly 100,000 distinct CDR3 sequences, about 63% of them singletons. The CDR3 is 14 amino acids. V shed 8 bases and J 2 bases; nucleotides not matched to a gene: 9. Germline V gene sequence: CDR1 SQVTM, CDR2 ANQGSEA. Specimen: sorted CD4+, CD8+, or CD8+CD57+ T cells (not recorded which) from PBMCs. The chain recombines TRBV29-1 with TRBJ2-7, with TRBD1 matching 10 bases. The TCR originated in a human donor with aplastic anemia. The CDR3 sequence is CSISTGTGAYEQYF. In DNA form, the CDR3 reads TGCAGCATTAGTACCGGGACAGGGGCCTACGAGCAGTACTTC.